The rows below give T cell receptor beta chains drawn from one sample of a study of blood T cell repertoires in COVID-19. Some clones are missing from TCRdb's copy, which holds only in-frame ones; the method was immunoSEQ multiplex PCR. The sample consists of approximately 150,000 clones, about nine tenths of them appearing once. The sequencing input was peripheral blood. These receptor sequences come from a woman aged 45-59 years with acute or convalescent COVID-19. The conserved cysteine and the conserved F or W are not part of the CDR3 here.

TRBV7-9	TRBJ2-1	ASIFTGTGYNEQF
TRBV2	TRBJ2-6	ASSGGVLSGANVLT
TRBV7-2	TRBJ2-1	ASSVQRGGDEQF
TRBV27	TRBJ2-7	ASSFQGWGQGYEQY
TRBV6-1	TRBJ2-1	ASSESYFAGGPNEQF
TRBV19	TRBJ1-1	ASTTLEKITEAF
TRBV4-1	TRBJ1-2	ASSRSPDSDSYGYT
TRBV5-5	TRBJ2-1	ASSRRLAGYYNEQF
TRBV2	TRBJ1-3	ATVRGAGYGNTIY
TRBV3-1/TRBV3-2	TRBJ2-1	ASSDGTSGVSYNEQF
TRBV6-5	TRBJ2-5	ASGWELAETQY
TRBV4-1	TRBJ1-6	ASSLGPTNSPLH
TRBV10-3	TRBJ2-1	AISEGGSGDNNEQF
TRBV19	TRBJ1-2	ASSITAANYGYT
TRBV19	TRBJ2-1	ASSIEGGSSYNEQF
TRBV18	TRBJ1-2	ASSPDRVPRGGYGYT
TRBV21-1	TRBJ2-7	ASSPPPAYEQY
TRBV24-1	TRBJ2-1	ATRGGRGDNEQF
TRBV7-9	TRBJ2-1	ASSLGGTYNEQF
TRBV11-2	TRBJ2-1	ASSLAPGVAVSYNEQF
TRBV27	TRBJ2-1	ASSLAGDRGNEQF
TRBV29-1	TRBJ2-7	SVELSGTGLYEQY
TRBV15	TRBJ1-1	ATSRGEGAGAF
TRBV7-2	TRBJ2-1	ASSLRGVSYNEQF
TRBV19	TRBJ1-5	ASSMIGGDQPQH
TRBV5-4	TRBJ2-1	ASSLTQVMGEQF
TRBV29-1	TRBJ2-7	SVEDQAGFEQY
TRBV6-1	TRBJ2-7	ASSEDRLGEQY
TRBV7-8	TRBJ1-2	ASSLPTGGFDYGYT
TRBV24-1	TRBJ2-5	ATSRGRLLEETQY
TRBV21-1	TRBJ1-2	ASSKKSPSQGYT
TRBV18	TRBJ2-7	ASSAGLLTYEQY
TRBV4-1	TRBJ1-5	ASSHPLGRQGNQPQH
TRBV2	TRBJ1-1	ASSDGQSPEAF
TRBV28	TRBJ2-1	ASSLLGGSSYNEQF
TRBV5-1	TRBJ1-1	ASSLAGEAF
TRBV10-3	TRBJ2-7	AIRRGQEGYEQY
TRBV6-1	TRBJ1-3	ASSEPGVGSGNTIY
TRBV4-1	TRBJ2-3	ASSLTSGGPDTQY
TRBV19	TRBJ1-2	ASSRGGTSQLYGYT
TRBV7-9	TRBJ1-3	ASSSFRGSGNTIY
TRBV5-1	TRBJ2-2	ASSYGQGPTGELF
TRBV13	TRBJ2-7	ASSLQQGLSYEQY
TRBV7-2	TRBJ1-2	ASSLAMAGSNYGYT
TRBV12-3/TRBV12-4	TRBJ1-1	ASIHTTNTEAF
TRBV9	TRBJ1-2	ASSVDRDEAYGYT
TRBV7-9	TRBJ2-3	ASSLARLAGGPKTDTQY